Each of the 20 T cell receptor beta chains below was sequenced from the same sample in a study of cytomegalovirus exposure and HLA in healthy donors. It was with 60 Vbeta and 13 Jbeta primers that the PCR ran. The repertoire was sequenced with immunoSEQ multiplex PCR; TCRdb's copy has only in-frame clones and lacks some. The data contain roughly 100,000 clones, over 75% of them seen just once; the ten biggest clones take up 7.5% to 10%. Sample: PBMCs. These TCRs come from a woman aged 40 to 55 in good health and CMV-seropositive.

This sequence joins TRBV19 and TRBJ2-7; D is possibly TRBD2 (5 bases). CDR3 length: 14 amino acids. V was shortened by 4 bases and J by 2 bases, with 12 bases between the two germline ends. Per the germline V gene, CDR1 is LNHDA and CDR2 is SQIVND (reference sequence). The DNA for the CDR3 is TGTGCCAGTAGTAGTAGCGACTTTACCTACGAGCAGTACTTC. Amino acids: CASSSSDFTYEQYF. Using reference TRBV19 and TRBJ2-7 for the parts outside the CDR3, the full variable domain is DGGITQSPKYLFRKEGQNVTLSCEQNLNHDAMYWYRQDPGQGLRLIYYSQIVNDFQKGDIAEGYSVSREKKESFPLTVTSAQKNPTAFYLCASSSSDFTYEQYFGPGTRLTVT.

The rearrangement uses TRBV7-8 and TRBJ1-2; D is unresolved. This CDR3 spans 16 amino acids. Germline V gene lookup returns CDR1 SGHVS and CDR2 FQNEAQ. V was clipped by 5 bases and J by 4 bases, with 20 bases between them. The CDR3 nucleotides read TGTGCCAGCAGCCCCCGGATAACAACCGGGATCTATGGCTACACCTTC. The encoded protein is CASSPRITTGIYGYTF. The full variable domain, with the rest looked up from reference TRBV7-8 and TRBJ1-2, is GAGVSQSPRYKVAKRGQDVALRCDPISGHVSLFWYQQALGQGPEFLTYFQNEAQLDKSGLPSDRFFAERPEGSVSTLKIQRTQQEDSAVYLCASSPRITTGIYGYTFGSGTRLTVV.

The chain links TRBV11-2 to TRBJ2-7, with TRBD2 as a possible D gene (6 bases). V shed 6 bases and J shed 7 bases, with 16 bases lying between them. There are 13 residues in the CDR3. Germline V gives CDR1 SGHAT, CDR2 FQNNGV. The CDR3 loop reads CASSRTGEREQYF. Written as DNA, the CDR3 is TGTGCCAGCAGTCGGACGGGGGAAAGGGAGCAGTACTTC. Together with reference TRBV11-2 and TRBJ2-7, the CDR3 gives the full variable domain: EAGVAQSPRYKIIEKRQSVAFWCNPISGHATLYWYQQILGQGPKLLIQFQNNGVVDDSQLPKDRFSAERLKGVDSTLKIQPAKLEDSAVYLCASSRTGEREQYFGPGTRLTVT.

This clone was observed a handful of times. This same CDR3 is encoded by further DNA sequences in the sample. This CDR3 reads CASSIRGRETQYF. The CDR3 nucleotides are TGTGCCAGTAGTATACGGGGTCGGGAGACCCAGTACTTC. The chain is built from TRBV19 and TRBJ2-5, with D possibly being TRBD2 (5 bases). The V gene lost 2 bases and the J gene lost 5 bases, with 9 bases spanning the gap. The CDR3 covers 13 residues. The germline gives CDR1 LNHDA, CDR2 SQIVND (reference sequence).

The rearrangement links TRBV5-1 to TRBJ2-2; TRBD2 matches 9 bases. The CDR3 has 16 amino acids. V shed 1 base, J shed 7 bases, and the junction held 8 bases outside the gene matches. Germline-derived CDR1 and CDR2 are SGHRS and YFSETQ. In DNA form, the CDR3 reads TGCGCCAGCAGCTTGAGGTCTAGCGGGAATGTCGGGGAGCTGTTTTTT. Protein product: CASSLRSSGNVGELFF.

The rearrangement links TRBV4-2 to TRBJ2-5, with TRBD2 as a possible D gene (5 bases). The J call is uncertain, as TRBJ2-7 better fits the DNA end. From germline, CDR1 is LGHNA and CDR2 YNFKEQ. The CDR3 totals 13 residues. CDR3 protein: CASSPLLVNEQYF. Here the CDR3 DNA reads TGTGCCAGCAGCCCCTTACTAGTTAACGAGCAGTACTTC.

The chain employs TRBV28 and TRBJ1-3, with D unclear. The CDR3 sequence is 13 residues long. V lost 6 bases and J 0 bases, leaving 6 bases between the germline ends. Germline CDR1 and CDR2: MDHEN and SYDVKM. The CDR3 loop reads CASRTTSGNTIYF. As DNA, the CDR3 is TGTGCCAGCAGGACAACCTCTGGAAACACCATATATTTT.

The CDR3: CASSRQGSPGETQYF. For the CDR3, the DNA is TGTGCCAGCAGCAGACAGGGGTCCCCGGGAGAGACCCAGTACTTC. V gene TRBV7-3 combines with J gene TRBJ2-5; TRBD1 matches at 8 bases. The CDR3 covers 15 residues. J was trimmed by 4 bases and V by 5 bases; bases with no gene match: 9. Germline-derived CDR1 and CDR2 are SGHTA and FQGTGA.

The chain is built from TRBV5-1 and TRBJ1-2; 10 bases agree with TRBD1. With V trimmed by 4 bases and J by 8 bases, 14 bases remained unmatched. The CDR3 consists of 16 residues. Germline assignment: CDR1 SGHRS and CDR2 YFSETQ. This CDR3 reads CASSGSSPGQGQGYTF. The CDR3 nucleotides are TGCGCCAGCAGCGGATCGTCTCCGGGACAGGGGCAAGGCTACACCTTC. The whole variable domain, remainder taken from reference TRBV5-1 and TRBJ1-2, is KAGVTQTPRYLIKTRGQQVTLSCSPISGHRSVSWYQQTPGQGLQFLFEYFSETQRNKGNFPGRFSGRQFSNSRSEMNVSTLELGDSALYLCASSGSSPGQGQGYTFGSGTRLTVV.

The chain carries TRBV6-5 and TRBJ2-7; possible D gene TRBD1, 6 bases. The CDR3 extends over 16 amino acids. Between the trimmed V and J ends, which lost 1 base and 3 bases, there was a span of 16 bases. The germline V gene encodes CDR1 MNHEY and CDR2 SVGAGI. CDR3 region: CASSYFVGGANYEQYF. In DNA form, the CDR3 reads TGTGCCAGCAGTTACTTCGTAGGGGGTGCTAACTACGAGCAGTACTTC.

V is TRBV7-3 and J is TRBJ1-2; 9 bases map to TRBD1. Germline V gene data show CDR1 as SGHTA and CDR2 as FQGTGA. Unmatched junction bases numbered 11, after V lost 1 base and J lost 8 bases. This CDR3 region has 16 residues. CDR3 nucleotides: TGTGCCAGCAGCTTAATGGGACAGGGTATATATAGCGGCTACACCTTC. Translation: CASSLMGQGIYSGYTF.

The rearrangement uses TRBV5-1 and TRBJ2-7, with a weak D call TRBD1 (5 bases). The CDR3 length is 15 residues. Germline CDR1 SGHRS, CDR2 YFSETQ. V dropped 0 bases and J dropped 3 bases, with 13 bases sitting between them. The CDR3 loop reads CASSLAGQDIYEQYF. The CDR3 nucleotides read TGCGCCAGCAGCTTGGCAGGGCAAGACATCTACGAGCAGTACTTC.

The chain joins TRBV19 to TRBJ1-1, with no clear D. Trimming pared 5 bases from V and 0 bases from J, leaving 22 bases between. Germline CDR1 LNHDA, CDR2 SQIVND (reference sequence). This CDR3 has 18 residues. CDR3 residues: CASSRGSGPSLMNTEAFF. CDR3 DNA sequence: TGTGCCAGTAGTCGAGGAAGCGGACCGTCCCTTATGAACACTGAAGCTTTCTTT.

The genes are TRBV28 and TRBJ2-3; 8 bases line up with TRBD1. Losses at the gene ends were 3 bases for V and 2 bases for J; bases not matched to a gene: 10. The CDR3 sequence is 17 residues long. Germline CDR1 and CDR2: MDHEN and SYDVKM. CDR3 DNA: TGTGCCAGCAGTTTCGTTAGGTGGGGACAGGTCACAGATACGCAGTATTTT. It codes for CASSFVRWGQVTDTQYF.

This clone was seen a few times. A read error may produce the germline difference seen at one junction end. This rearrangement joins TRBV7-7 to TRBJ2-3; TRBD1 matches 8 bases. The CDR3 consists of 15 residues. Per the germline V gene, CDR1 is SSHAT and CDR2 is FNYEAQ (reference sequence). The CDR3 nucleotides are TGTGCTAGCAGCTTAGTCGGGACAGGACCAGATACGCAGTATTTT. Translation: CASSLVGTGPDTQYF.

This clone has only one observation. In DNA form, the CDR3 reads TGTGCCAGCAGTTTATCGATGGGTATTCGGGGGTCGGACACCGGGGAGCTGTTTTTT. Protein: CASSLSMGIRGSDTGELFF. This chain uses TRBV27 with TRBJ2-2, with TRBD2 as a possible D gene (6 bases). Trimming left V 0 bases short and J 3 bases short, with 20 bases between. CDR3 length: 19 residues. Germline values: CDR1 MNHEY, CDR2 SMNVEV (reference sequence).

A few counts support this clone. Its ends do not fully match the called genes, so a read error is possible. The gene calls are TRBV7-9 and TRBJ1-1, with 11 positions matching TRBD1. The CDR3 is 17 amino acids. Germline CDR1 reads SEHNR; CDR2 reads FQNEAQ (reference sequence). DNA of the CDR3: TGTTCCAGCAGCCAGACCGGGACAGGGGGATGGGAGACTGAAGCTTTCTTT. This encodes CSSSQTGTGGWETEAFF.

This clone was counted only a few times. The V and J genes are TRBV7-2 and TRBJ2-1; unclear D gene. The CDR3 consists of 13 residues. V was shortened by 2 bases and J by 3 bases, with 5 bases between the two germline ends. Germline CDR1 SGHTA, CDR2 FQGNSA. The CDR3 DNA reads as TGTGCCAGCAGCTTAAGACACTACAATGAGCAGTTCTTC. Its translation: CASSLRHYNEQFF.

The chain joins TRBV28 to TRBJ1-5, with D possibly TRBD1 on 5 matching bases. CDR3 length: 15 residues. Trimming left V 5 bases short and J 0 bases short, with 11 bases between. Looked up from germline, CDR1 is MDHEN and CDR2 is SYDVKM. CDR3 in amino acids: CASSPGGYSNQPQHF. In DNA, the CDR3 is TGTGCCAGCAGTCCTGGGGGGTATAGCAATCAGCCCCAGCATTTT.

The V and J genes are TRBV5-1 and TRBJ2-1; D is unresolved. Trimming cost V 7 bases and J 9 bases, with 11 bases left between them. Germline CDR1 SGHRS, CDR2 YFSETQ. The CDR3 has 11 amino acids. The CDR3 loop is CASAKFGEQFF. CDR3 in DNA: TGCGCCAGCGCCAAGTTCGGTGAGCAGTTCTTC.